Below are 14 T cell receptor beta chains sequenced from a single sample in a study of T cells expressing NK-cell markers. TCRdb processed the 5' RACE reads again and assigns one entry to each CDR3 protein, with no DNA. Its table records about 110,000 distinct CDR3 sequences. Sequenced material: blood T cells: a sorted CD56 or NKG2C T cell subset, CD4+ or CD8+ T cells, or bulk PBMC T cells (not recorded which). The receptors originated from a woman aged 18 to 69 in good health.

The chain employs TRBV7-8 and TRBJ2-3; TCRdb's D gene call, TRBD2, goes unchecked for lack of DNA. The CDR3 totals 17 residues. CDR1 and CDR2 from the germline V gene are SGHVS and FQNEAQ. CDR3 residues: CASSLVFGLAGTDTQYF.

The chain uses TRBV20-1 and TRBJ2-7. Looked up from germline, CDR1 is DFQATT and CDR2 is SNEGSKA (reference sequence). This CDR3 is 17 amino acids long. CDR3 sequence: CSARDLASGIQAYEQYF.

The gene calls are TRBV7-2 and TRBJ1-1. CDR1 and CDR2 from the germline V gene are SGHTA and FQGNSA. This CDR3 is 13 amino acids long. CDR3 residues: CASSLWGNTEAFF.

The chain couples TRBV12-3 or TRBV12-4 to TRBJ2-2; TCRdb lists TRBD1, though no DNA is available to test this call. This CDR3 has 14 amino acids. The CDR3 sequence: CASSLDRNAGELFF.

The chain joins TRBV12-3 or TRBV12-4 to TRBJ1-2; TCRdb calls TRBD1, which cannot be checked without DNA. The CDR3 covers 15 residues. The chain's CDR3 is CASSSPGGANYGYTF.

The chain is built from TRBV18 and TRBJ2-5; lacking DNA, the TRBD1 call made by TCRdb goes unchecked. CDR1 KGHSH and CDR2 LQKENI come from the germline V gene. The CDR3 loop spans 15 amino acids. CDR3 sequence: CASSPGQGVSETQYF.

This CDR3 is CASSFVPGQGKEKLFF. The chain combines TRBV7-8 with TRBJ1-4; the D gene TCRdb calls, TRBD1, cannot be checked with no DNA. The CDR3 spans 16 residues. CDR1 and CDR2 from the germline V gene are SGHVS and FQNEAQ.

The V and J genes are TRBV9 and TRBJ2-1; absent DNA, TCRdb's TRBD1 call cannot be checked. CDR1 and CDR2 from the germline V gene are SGDLS and YYNGEE. CDR3 size: 12 residues. The CDR3 sequence is CASSSHTPEQFF. The variable domain in full, with the rest retrieved from reference TRBV9 and TRBJ2-1, is DSGVTQTPKHLITATGQRVTLRCSPRSGDLSVYWYQQSLDQGLQFLIQYYNGEERAKGNILERFSAQQFPDLHSELNLSSLELGDSALYFCASSSHTPEQFFGPGTRLTVL.

The gene calls are TRBV6-6 and TRBJ2-2. The CDR3 has 13 residues. CDR1 and CDR2 (germline): MNHNY, SVGAGI (reference sequence). CDR3 amino acids: CASSQKNTGELFF.

The V and J genes are TRBV27 and TRBJ2-3; TCRdb selects TRBD2, and the lack of DNA leaves this call unchecked. The germline V gene has CDR1 MNHEY and CDR2 SMNVEV (reference sequence). This CDR3 contains 15 residues. This chain's CDR3 is CASSWGLSTADTQYF.

The chain uses TRBV15 and TRBJ2-3; no DNA is available, so the TRBD2 call from TCRdb remains unchecked. CDR1 and CDR2 from the germline V gene are LNHNV and YYDKDF (reference sequence). The CDR3 contains 18 residues. CDR3 sequence: CATSRTSGGSHPTDTQYF.

This CDR3 is CASSSYSGRAYEQYF. The genes are TRBV27 and TRBJ2-7; the D call from TCRdb, TRBD2, cannot be confirmed without DNA. This CDR3 is 15 amino acids long. CDR1 is MNHEY, CDR2 SMNVEV, per germline (reference sequence).

The V gene is TRBV20-1, the J gene TRBJ2-3; no DNA is available, so the TRBD2 call from TCRdb remains unchecked. The germline V gene has CDR1 DFQATT and CDR2 SNEGSKA (reference sequence). This CDR3 has 14 amino acids. The CDR3 region is CSAPGLANTDTQYF.

This chain connects TRBV11-2 to TRBJ2-3; TCRdb gives TRBD1 as the D gene, but with no DNA this cannot be confirmed. The CDR3 consists of 18 residues. From germline, CDR1 is SGHAT and CDR2 FQNNGV. CDR3 in amino acids: CATRGQGLIVLATDTQYF.